The 24 T cell receptor beta chains below come from one sample, sequenced in a study of blood T cells in healthy people across ages. Together with a sample-barcoded 5' primer, a J-beta primer mix was included in a second PCR lasting roughly 6 to 12 cycles. TCRdb ran MiXCR on the 5' RACE reads and lists one entry per CDR3 protein. The sample has approximately 1,700,000 distinct CDR3 sequences, more than 35% seen once. The sample taken for sequencing was blood. The receptors were gathered from a human donor in good health.

The CDR3 region is CASSLSLRTGGPDTQYF. CDR3 nucleotides: TGTGCCAGCAGTTTAAGCTTGAGGACAGGGGGCCCCGATACGCAGTATTTT. The chain joins TRBV27 to TRBJ2-3; 11 bases are a match to TRBD1. Trimming took 2 bases from V and 6 from J; bases not matched to a gene: 10. Germline CDR1 is MNHEY and CDR2 is SMNVEV (reference sequence). The CDR3 runs to 17 residues.

This clonotype was seen a few times. The chain is built from TRBV15 and TRBJ2-3; D might be TRBD2 (5 bases). The germline V gene has CDR1 LNHNV and CDR2 YYDKDF (reference sequence). This CDR3 region has 15 residues. V dropped 0 bases and J dropped 4 bases, with 11 bases sitting between them. In DNA form, the CDR3 reads TGTGCCACCAGCAGAGATCTAGGAGGCGCAGATACGCAGTATTTT. Translated, it gives CATSRDLGGADTQYF. Combining the CDR3 with reference TRBV15 and TRBJ2-3 gives the whole variable domain DAMVIQNPRYQVTQFGKPVTLSCSQTLNHNVMYWYQQKSSQAPKLLFHYYDKDFNNEADTPDNFQSRRPNTSFCFLDIRSPGLGDTAMYLCATSRDLGGADTQYFGPGTRLTVL.

CDR3 sequence reads: CSAREQVLKGEQFF. The CDR3 DNA reads as TGCAGTGCTAGAGAACAGGTTTTGAAGGGTGAGCAGTTCTTC. This chain uses TRBV20-1 with TRBJ2-1; TRBD1 is a possible D gene (5 bases). From germline, CDR1 is DFQATT and CDR2 SNEGSKA (reference sequence). V shed 0 bases and J shed 9 bases, with 15 bases lying between them. This CDR3 comprises 14 residues.

The chain links TRBV5-6 to TRBJ2-7; 12 bases align to TRBD1. Germline-derived CDR1 and CDR2 are SGHDT and YYEEEE. V lost 6 bases and J lost 0; bases outside the gene matches: 13. The CDR3 sequence is 18 residues long. The CDR3 sequence: CASNSGTGGSWSSYEQYF. The CDR3 nucleotides read TGTGCCAGCAACTCCGGGACAGGGGGCTCTTGGAGCTCCTACGAGCAGTACTTC.

This clonotype was observed once. The chain carries TRBV12-3 or TRBV12-4 and TRBJ2-3; D call uncertain. The CDR3 length is 14 residues. V shed 8 bases and J shed 6 bases, with 18 bases lying between them. This CDR3 is CASCLPPVGDTQYF. The CDR3 nucleotides are TGTGCCAGCTGCCTACCTCCTGTGGGGGATACGCAGTATTTT.

Concerning this clonotype itself: A much larger clone differs from this one at a single base, so this may be a read error. This sequence joins TRBV20-1 and TRBJ2-4; D may be TRBD2 (6 bases). Germline lookup yields CDR1 DFQATT and CDR2 SNEGSKA (reference sequence). The CDR3 runs to 12 residues. The germline V and J ends were trimmed by 5 bases and 13 bases, with 18 bases remaining between them. CDR3 region: CSAGGLDNEQYF. The CDR3 DNA sequence: TGCAGTGCTGGGGGACTCGACAATGAGCAGTACTTC.

The sample holds a few counts of this clonotype. J is TRBJ1-1 and V is TRBV6-6; 7 positions match TRBD1. The CDR3 sequence is 13 residues long. The germline CDR1 and CDR2 sequences are MNHNY and SVGAGI (reference sequence). J was trimmed by 6 bases and V by 6 bases; bases with no gene match: 7. CDR3 sequence reads: CASRAGGRAEAFF. The CDR3 DNA reads TGTGCCAGCAGGGCAGGGGGACGGGCTGAAGCTTTCTTT.

V gene TRBV2 combines with J gene TRBJ1-5, with a weak D call TRBD1 (5 bases). V was cut by 7 bases and J by 6 bases, with 16 bases left in between. There are 14 residues in the CDR3. The germline V gene has CDR1 SNHLY and CDR2 FYNNEI. CDR3 DNA: TGTGCCAGCAACGACGAGGGGCAGGTTCAGCCCCAGCATTTT. Its protein is CASNDEGQVQPQHF.

This chain connects TRBV6-5 to TRBJ1-1; D gene ambiguous. The V and J ends lost 0 bases and 0 bases respectively, with 11 bases between them. This CDR3 is 16 amino acids long. Germline V lookup: CDR1 MNHEY, CDR2 SVGAGI. The CDR3 sequence is CASSYSAGMVNTEAFF. CDR3 nucleotides: TGTGCCAGCAGTTACTCGGCGGGGATGGTGAACACTGAAGCTTTCTTT.

This clonotype was detected many times. CDR3 residues: CASSFRSYGYTF. In DNA form, the CDR3 reads TGTGCCAGCAGCTTTCGGAGTTATGGCTACACCTTC. The rearrangement joins TRBV28 to TRBJ1-2; D unclear. The CDR3 runs 12 residues. V was cut by 6 bases and J by 5 bases, with 10 bases left in between. The germline CDR1 and CDR2 sequences are MDHEN and SYDVKM.

This clonotype was recorded a few times. This chain links TRBV5-1 with TRBJ1-2, with 8 positions matching TRBD1. The germline CDR1 and CDR2 sequences are SGHRS and YFSETQ. J was trimmed by 2 bases and V by 7 bases; bases with no gene match: 4. The CDR3 runs 13 residues. CDR3 in amino acids: CASRTGPNYGYTF. CDR3 nucleotides: TGCGCCAGCCGGACAGGGCCGAACTATGGCTACACCTTC.

CDR3 sequence (DNA): TGTGCCAGCTATCAGACCGGGGGCTCCTACGAGCAGTACTTC. It codes for CASYQTGGSYEQYF. The chain employs TRBV11-2 and TRBJ2-7, with a possible D match to TRBD2 (6 bases). The CDR3 covers 14 residues. V lost 8 bases, J lost 0 bases, and 14 bases lay in between. Germline-derived CDR1 and CDR2 are SGHAT and FQNNGV.

This clonotype was seen a few times. The V call is TRBV6-2 or TRBV6-3, the J call TRBJ2-7; unclear D gene. The CDR3 length is 14 residues. Germline values: CDR1 MNHEY, CDR2 SVGEGT. V dropped 2 bases and J dropped 4 bases, with 12 bases sitting between them. In DNA, the CDR3 is TGTGCCAGCAGTTACGGTTTTGATCTATACGAGCAGTACTTC. Amino acid sequence: CASSYGFDLYEQYF.

The genes are TRBV6-2 or TRBV6-3 and TRBJ2-6, with 9 positions matching TRBD1. Germline V gene lookup returns CDR1 MNHEY and CDR2 SVGEGT. CDR3 length: 17 amino acids. The junction had 10 bases not matched to a gene; V was cut back by 10 bases and J by 0 bases. CDR3 loop: CATLTGQGASGANVLTF. The DNA for the CDR3 is TGTGCCACCCTGACGGGACAGGGCGCCTCTGGGGCCAACGTCCTGACTTTC.

The table lists this clonotype with a few counts. This chain connects TRBV7-2 to TRBJ1-2; D is perhaps TRBD1 (5 bases). CDR1 is SGHTA and CDR2 is FQGNSA in the germline V gene. The V and J ends lost 2 bases and 5 bases respectively, with 15 bases between them. The CDR3 sequence is 15 residues long. CDR3 coding DNA: TGTGCCAGCAGCTTACGCAAGGGGTTATCATATGGCTACACCTTC. As protein: CASSLRKGLSYGYTF.

The chain employs TRBV7-2 and TRBJ1-2; the D gene is possibly TRBD1 (6 bases). Germline lookup yields CDR1 SGHTA and CDR2 FQGNSA. Trimming removed 2 bases at V and 9 bases at J, with 19 bases between. The CDR3 is 15 residues long. This chain's CDR3 is CASSLQDSALWSYTF. For the CDR3, the DNA is TGTGCCAGCAGCTTACAGGACAGCGCCTTATGGAGCTACACCTTC.

This rearrangement joins TRBV4-3 to TRBJ2-5; a weak D match, TRBD2 (5 bases). The germline V gene has CDR1 LGHNA and CDR2 YSLEER. The CDR3 loop spans 15 amino acids. Trimming stripped 5 bases from V and 2 bases from J, with 15 bases between. In nucleotides, the CDR3 is TGCGCCAGCAGCTCCCGGACTCCTCAACAAGAGACCCAGTACTTC. Amino acid sequence: CASSSRTPQQETQYF.

This clonotype was recorded a few times. The rearrangement uses TRBV7-3 and TRBJ1-1; D gene ambiguous. The CDR3 consists of 13 residues. CDR1 is SGHTA and CDR2 is FQGTGA in the germline V gene. The ends were cut back, 6 bases at V and 2 bases at J, with 10 bases in the middle. The CDR3 sequence: CASRNKVNTEAFF. CDR3 coding DNA: TGTGCCAGCAGGAACAAGGTTAACACTGAAGCTTTCTTT.

This clonotype was picked up many times. The genes are TRBV18 and TRBJ2-1, with 7 bases lining up with TRBD1. Germline V lookup: CDR1 KGHSH, CDR2 LQKENI. The CDR3 sequence is 14 residues long. Trimming cost V 0 bases and J 4 bases; bases outside gene matches: 0. The CDR3 nucleotides are TGTGCCAGCTCACCACCGGGACAGTACAATGAGCAGTTCTTC. Residues: CASSPPGQYNEQFF.

This chain joins TRBV11-2 and TRBJ2-3; possibly TRBD2 for D (5 bases). V lost 0 bases, J lost 1 base, and 14 bases lay in between. The CDR3 has 17 amino acids. Germline V lookup: CDR1 SGHAT, CDR2 FQNNGV. CDR3 region: CASSLDYSRGGTDTQYF. As DNA, the CDR3 is TGTGCCAGCAGCTTAGACTACTCCCGGGGAGGCACAGATACGCAGTATTTT.

The chain uses TRBV12-3 or TRBV12-4 and TRBJ1-1; 8 bases are a match to TRBD1. V was clipped by 3 bases and J by 6 bases; unmatched bases: 12. CDR3 length: 16 amino acids. For the CDR3, the DNA is TGTGCCAGCAGTTTCCCCCACAGGGGGGATTCCCCTGAAGCTTTCTTT. Translating it yields CASSFPHRGDSPEAFF.

In the case of this clonotype: With a much larger clone just one base away, this may be a read error. The chain carries TRBV7-2 and TRBJ1-6; possible D gene TRBD1, 6 bases. Germline lookup yields CDR1 SGHTA and CDR2 FQGNSA. This CDR3 has 13 residues. The CDR3 spells CVSSLNRDSPLHF. Here the CDR3 DNA reads TGTGTCAGCAGCCTAAACAGGGATTCACCCCTCCACTTT.

This clonotype turned up a few times. This rearrangement joins TRBV5-1 to TRBJ2-4; TRBD2 matches at 10 bases. V trimming: 0 bases; J trimming: 3 bases; junction bases outside the gene matches: 9. The germline V gene encodes CDR1 SGHRS and CDR2 YFSETQ. The CDR3 has 18 amino acids. In DNA, the CDR3 is TGCGCCAGCAGCTTGGAGCCTAGCGGGGGATGGAGCAAAAACATTCAGTACTTC. This translates into CASSLEPSGGWSKNIQYF.

This chain links TRBV9 with TRBJ2-1, with D unclear. Germline CDR1 and CDR2: SGDLS and YYNGEE. The CDR3 is 16 residues long. Trimming removed 0 bases at V and 3 bases at J, with 13 bases between. This chain's CDR3 is CASSVVPRSDYNEQFF. CDR3 nucleotides: TGTGCCAGCAGCGTAGTGCCCCGCTCGGACTACAATGAGCAGTTCTTC. Full variable domain (remainder filled in from reference TRBV9 and TRBJ2-1): DSGVTQTPKHLITATGQRVTLRCSPRSGDLSVYWYQQSLDQGLQFLIQYYNGEERAKGNILERFSAQQFPDLHSELNLSSLELGDSALYFCASSVVPRSDYNEQFFGPGTRLTVL.